The clone carrying this TCR beta chain appeared a single time. Its target is not known. The sample belongs to a study of cytomegalovirus exposure and HLA in healthy donors. Across the whole study: Earlier, 95 million to 120 million unique TCR beta sequences were recovered from roughly 170 million T cells by an analysis. Notes on the study in general: The study had only CMV serostatus as immune exposure information. Per a prior analysis, the majority of TCR beta V segments were productive roughly 87% or roughly 30% of the time.

As for the donors, each was a healthy bone marrow donor. The CDR3 consists of 13 residues. V shed 0 bases and J shed 5 bases, with 7 bases lying between them. CDR1 is LGHNA and CDR2 is YNFKEQ in the germline V gene. With 60 Vbeta and 13 Jbeta primers, the PCR was carried out. Data came from immunoSEQ multiplex PCR; TCRdb stores just in-frame clones and leaves some out. The table lists 89,000 or so clones, about four fifths of them singletons, with about 4.2% in the top ten. This chain connects TRBV4-2 to TRBJ2-5, with D maybe TRBD2 (6 bases). The TCR comes from a man in his fifties or sixties in good health and CMV-seronegative. The sequencing sample was made of PBMCs. CDR3 in DNA: TGTGCCAGCAGCCAAGACGGAGGGGAGACCCAGTACTTC. Protein: CASSQDGGETQYF.